A selection of T cell receptor beta chains follows, all from one sample in a study of cytomegalovirus exposure and HLA in healthy donors. Measured with immunoSEQ multiplex PCR; TCRdb has only the in-frame clones, and not every one. This sample has about 150,000 clones, with about three quarters found just once. Specimen: PBMCs. Receptors originate from a male donor in good health and CMV-seronegative. Each CDR3 is given with its conserved first and last residue. A D gene is named only where the DNA matches it firmly. Clone size is not always given. Where it is, it says once, few, many or a class for expanded clones.

D	J	size	V	DNA	CDR3
NA	TRBJ2-1	NA	TRBV7-2	TGTGCCAGCAGCCCTATGAGCGGTGTGGTCAATGAGCAGTTCTTC	CASSPMSGVVNEQFF
TRBD1	TRBJ1-2	NA	TRBV4-1	TGCGCCAGCAGCCAATCCGGGACAGGGGTTGACTATGGCTACACCTTC	CASSQSGTGVDYGYTF
TRBD1	TRBJ2-2	NA	TRBV5-4	TGTGCCAGCAGCTTGGGAGGACAGGGGAGGAAGACCGGGGAGCTGTTTTTT	CASSLGGQGRKTGELFF
TRBD1	TRBJ2-1	NA	TRBV4-3	TGCGCCAGCAGCCAAGATGGGACAGGCTCCTACAATGAGCAGTTCTTC	CASSQDGTGSYNEQFF
TRBD1	TRBJ1-1	NA	TRBV9	TGTGCCAGCAGCGTAGAGGGACAGGGCTCTGAAGCTTTCTTT	CASSVEGQGSEAFF
TRBD1	TRBJ1-5	few	TRBV5-1	TGCGCCAGCAGCTTGGAGGGGGCTCAGGATCAGCCCCAGCATTTT	CASSLEGAQDQPQHF
NA	TRBJ2-7	NA	TRBV6-5	TGTGCCAGCAAACAATATGGTGTCTCCTACGAGCAGTACTTC	CASKQYGVSYEQYF
TRBD2	TRBJ2-5	once	TRBV6-5	TGTGCCAGCAGTTACTCCCAGCGGGGGGGCCCAGAGACCCAGTACTTC	CASSYSQRGGPETQYF
TRBD2	TRBJ2-1	NA	TRBV7-2	TGTGCCAGCAGCCCAAGCGGGGGGGACTACAATGAGCAGTTCTTC	CASSPSGGDYNEQFF
NA	TRBJ2-7	NA	TRBV18	TGTGCCAGCTCGCGGGGGACAGGAGCTTACGAGCAGTACTTC	CASSRGTGAYEQYF
NA	TRBJ1-4	NA	TRBV4-1	TGCGCCAGCAGCCAATCTAGTCAGAATAATGAAAAACTGTTTTTT	CASSQSSQNNEKLFF
TRBD1	TRBJ1-2	NA	TRBV18	TGTGCCAGCTCACCGCTTGACTCCTTGACAGGGTTACACTATGGCTACACCTTC	CASSPLDSLTGLHYGYTF
TRBD2	TRBJ2-3	NA	TRBV15	TGTGCCACCAGCAGAGATTTAGCGCTAGCGGGGCAATGGGGGTATTTT	CATSRDLALAGQWGYF
TRBD1	TRBJ2-1	NA	TRBV5-1	TGCGCCAGCAGGGACCGGGACAGTACCTACAATGAGCAGTTCTTC	CASRDRDSTYNEQFF
NA	TRBJ2-5	NA	TRBV27	TGTGCCAGCAGTCAAGAGTGGCGGGGGCCCCAAGAGACCCAGTACTTC	CASSQEWRGPQETQYF
TRBD1	TRBJ2-3	NA	TRBV15	TGTGCCACCAGCCTACAGGGGGCGACAGATACGCAGTATTTT	CATSLQGATDTQYF
NA	TRBJ2-1	NA	TRBV19	TGTGCCAGTAGTAGGCCTTCAAGCTACAATGAGCAGTTCTTC	CASSRPSSYNEQFF
TRBD1	TRBJ2-1	NA	TRBV29-1	TGCAGCGTGTGGGACAGGGACAGTGAGCAGTTCTTC	CSVWDRDSEQFF
TRBD1	TRBJ1-2	NA	TRBV27	TGTGCCAGCAGTACCCGATCCCTGACAGGGGGTAATGGCTACACCTTC	CASSTRSLTGGNGYTF
NA	TRBJ2-7	few	TRBV11-1	TGTGCCAGCAGCACCCGACAGAGCTACGAGCAGTACTTC	CASSTRQSYEQYF
TRBD1	TRBJ2-7	NA	TRBV9	TGTGCCAGCAGCCCTCAGGACAGGGGGCGCATCGCCTACGAGCAGTACTTC	CASSPQDRGRIAYEQYF
TRBD2	TRBJ2-3	NA	TRBV18	TGTGCCAGCTCAAAACTAGCGGAGAGCGCAGATACGCAGTATTTT	CASSKLAESADTQYF
NA	TRBJ1-1	NA	TRBV2	TGTGCCAGCAGTGCGGACACCGAAGCTTTCTTT	CASSADTEAFF
NA	TRBJ1-2	once	TRBV4-1	TGCGCCAGCAGCCAAGATAGACAGGAACTAACCTATGGCTACACCTTC	CASSQDRQELTYGYTF
NA	TRBJ2-1	NA	TRBV10-3	TGTGCCACGGGTCCCCGGAATGAGCAGTTCTTC	CATGPRNEQFF
NA	TRBJ2-3	NA	TRBV5-1	TGCGCCAGCAGCTTGGCCCTTTTCCCAGATACGCAGTATTTT	CASSLALFPDTQYF